Following are 30 T cell receptor beta chains from one sample sequenced in a study of cytomegalovirus exposure and HLA in healthy donors. With 60 Vbeta and 13 Jbeta primers, the PCR was carried out. TCRdb keeps only in-frame clones here, not all; method: immunoSEQ multiplex PCR. The sample's table shows around 150,000 clones. The sequenced sample was PBMCs. The receptors derive from a man aged 25 to 40 in good health and CMV-seronegative.

The chain joins TRBV5-1 to TRBJ2-1; 9 bases match TRBD1. CDR1 is SGHRS and CDR2 is YFSETQ in the germline V gene. V was pared by 3 bases and J by 3 bases, with 4 bases of the junction left unmatched. This CDR3 is 15 amino acids long. CDR3 protein: CASSSPGQGYNEQFF. The CDR3 DNA reads TGCGCCAGCAGCTCCCCGGGACAGGGCTACAATGAGCAGTTCTTC.

The chain joins TRBV7-9 to TRBJ2-2; TRBD2 might be the D (5 bases). V was trimmed by 4 bases and J by 0 bases, leaving 15 bases between them. Germline V gives CDR1 SEHNR, CDR2 FQNEAQ (reference sequence). This CDR3 spans 17 amino acids. The CDR3 coding sequence is TGTGCCAGCAGCTGGGTGCTCGGGAACGCGAACACCGGGGAGCTGTTTTTT. It translates to CASSWVLGNANTGELFF. The variable domain in full, completed from reference TRBV7-9 and TRBJ2-2, reads DTGVSQNPRHKITKRGQNVTFRCDPISEHNRLYWYRQTLGQGPEFLTYFQNEAQLEKSRLLSDRFSAERPKGSFSTLEIQRTEQGDSAMYLCASSWVLGNANTGELFFGEGSRLTVL.

The rearrangement links TRBV19 to TRBJ1-6; 11 nucleotides agree with TRBD1. This CDR3 comprises 15 residues. The junction had 3 bases not matched to a gene; V was cut back by 4 bases and J by 7 bases. CDR1 LNHDA and CDR2 SQIVND come from the germline V gene (reference sequence). The CDR3 reads CASSTGTGGNSPLHF. The DNA of the CDR3 is TGTGCCAGTAGTACCGGGACAGGGGGGAATTCACCCCTCCACTTT.

The chain couples TRBV5-1 to TRBJ2-3; 11 bases fit TRBD1. Germline CDR1 reads SGHRS; CDR2 reads YFSETQ. The CDR3 contains 18 residues. J was trimmed by 4 bases and V by 4 bases; bases with no gene match: 14. The CDR3, as DNA: TGCGCCAGCAGCGGTGGACAGGGGGCCATATGGGGAGCAGATACGCAGTATTTT. Translated: CASSGGQGAIWGADTQYF.

V gene TRBV10-1 combines with J gene TRBJ1-1; 10 bases match TRBD1. Germline values: CDR1 WNHNN, CDR2 SYGVQD (reference sequence). The CDR3 sequence is 15 residues long. The V and J ends lost 5 bases and 3 bases, in that order; junction bases with no gene match: 6. CDR3 coding DNA: TGCGCCAGCAGTACCGGGACAGGGGTTTACACTGAAGCTTTCTTT. This gives the protein CASSTGTGVYTEAFF.

This chain links TRBV6-6 with TRBJ1-3; D ambiguous. The CDR3 runs to 13 residues. Trimming cost V 0 bases and J 4 bases, with 4 bases left between them. The germline V gene encodes CDR1 MNHNY and CDR2 SVGAGI (reference sequence). CDR3 DNA sequence: TGTGCCAGCAGTTACTCACAGGGAAACACCATATATTTT. Translated, it gives CASSYSQGNTIYF.

The rearrangement joins TRBV5-8 to TRBJ1-4; D not certain. CDR3 size: 16 residues. The germline CDR1 and CDR2 sequences are SGHTS and YDEGEE. Trimming left V 3 bases short and J 0 bases short, with 12 bases between. CDR3 in amino acids: CASSSIERATNEKLFF. The CDR3 region has the DNA TGTGCCAGCAGCTCGATCGAGAGGGCAACTAATGAAAAACTGTTTTTT.

The gene calls are TRBV19 and TRBJ1-2; tentative D call: TRBD1 (6 bases). V was pared by 3 bases and J by 4 bases, with 18 bases between. Looked up from germline, CDR1 is LNHDA and CDR2 is SQIVND (reference sequence). The CDR3 is 16 amino acids. CDR3 DNA: TGTGCCAGTAGTATCAATACAGGGAGTCTACGCTATGGCTACACCTTC. Translated, it gives CASSINTGSLRYGYTF.

The DNA for the CDR3 is TGTGCCTGGAGTGGAGGATTGGAGCCCCAGCATTTT. It yields the protein CAWSGGLEPQHF. The chain combines TRBV30 with TRBJ1-5; D is unresolved. This CDR3 spans 12 amino acids. The V gene lost 1 base and the J gene lost 8 bases, with 9 bases spanning the gap. Germline V gene data show CDR1 as GTSNPN and CDR2 as SVGIG (reference sequence).

The chain joins TRBV5-1 to TRBJ2-3; possible D gene TRBD2, 5 bases. From germline, CDR1 is SGHRS and CDR2 YFSETQ. The CDR3 loop spans 13 amino acids. Trimming pared 4 bases from V and 2 bases from J, leaving 8 bases between. This chain's CDR3 is CASSDGDTDTQYF. The CDR3 region has the DNA TGCGCCAGCAGCGACGGGGACACAGATACGCAGTATTTT.

The DNA of the CDR3 is TGTGCCAGCAGGGGGACAAGCCTCTACGAGCAGTACTTC. Translating gives CASRGTSLYEQYF. J is TRBJ2-7 and V is TRBV6-5; tentative D call: TRBD1 (6 bases). Germline V gives CDR1 MNHEY, CDR2 SVGAGI. V was cut by 6 bases and J by 3 bases, with 12 bases left in between. The CDR3 consists of 13 residues.

The chain joins TRBV7-3 to TRBJ2-6, with TRBD2 as a possible D gene (5 bases). This CDR3 region has 15 residues. V was pared by 5 bases and J by 2 bases, with 10 bases between. Germline CDR1 reads SGHTA; CDR2 reads FQGTGA. CDR3 nucleotides: TGTGCCAGCAGCCGGCCCGGGGCTGGGGCCAACGTCCTGACTTTC. Amino acid sequence: CASSRPGAGANVLTF.

In DNA form, the CDR3 reads TGTGCCAGCAGTACCCACGACAGCTCCTACAATGAGCAGTTCTTC. It encodes CASSTHDSSYNEQFF. The chain is built from TRBV6-6 and TRBJ2-1, with D possibly TRBD1 on 5 matching bases. V was clipped by 5 bases and J by 0 bases, with 11 bases between them. Germline V gives CDR1 MNHNY, CDR2 SVGAGI (reference sequence). The CDR3 consists of 15 residues.

V usage is TRBV5-4 and J usage is TRBJ2-5; 8 bases map to TRBD2. V was clipped by 2 bases and J by 4 bases; unmatched bases: 7. Germline CDR1 reads SGHNT; CDR2 reads YYREEE (reference sequence). This CDR3 is built from 15 residues. CDR3: CASSLAGAERETQYF. In nucleotides, the CDR3 is TGTGCCAGCAGCTTAGCGGGAGCTGAGCGAGAGACCCAGTACTTC.

The V gene is TRBV9, the J gene TRBJ2-1; perhaps TRBD2 as D (6 bases). The germline V gene has CDR1 SGDLS and CDR2 YYNGEE. The V and J ends lost 2 bases and 5 bases respectively, with 14 bases between them. This CDR3 comprises 15 residues. CDR3 amino acids: CASSVEGDPHNEQFF. Written as DNA, the CDR3 is TGTGCCAGCAGCGTGGAGGGAGACCCCCACAATGAGCAGTTCTTC. Full variable domain (outside the CDR3, taken from reference TRBV9 and TRBJ2-1): DSGVTQTPKHLITATGQRVTLRCSPRSGDLSVYWYQQSLDQGLQFLIQYYNGEERAKGNILERFSAQQFPDLHSELNLSSLELGDSALYFCASSVEGDPHNEQFFGPGTRLTVL.

The chain employs TRBV5-1 and TRBJ2-1; 9 bases map to TRBD1. Trimming cost V 6 bases and J 4 bases; bases outside gene matches: 5. CDR1 and CDR2 (germline): SGHRS, YFSETQ. There are 14 residues in the CDR3. CDR3 residues: CASTPGTGYNEQFF. In DNA form, the CDR3 reads TGCGCCAGCACCCCGGGGACAGGGTACAATGAGCAGTTCTTC.

The chain recombines TRBV6-4 with TRBJ1-1, with TRBD1 matching over 7 bases. CDR1 is MRHNA and CDR2 is SNTAGT in the germline V gene. The CDR3 loop spans 17 amino acids. V lost 6 bases to trimming and J lost 2 bases; unmatched junction nucleotides: 15. The CDR3 DNA reads TGTGCCAGCAGGGATACAGGGAGACAGGGAAGCAACACTGAAGCTTTCTTT. As protein: CASRDTGRQGSNTEAFF.

V is TRBV4-2 and J is TRBJ1-1; the D gene is possibly TRBD1 (6 bases). The V gene's germline CDR1 is LGHNA and CDR2 YNFKEQ. With 3 bases removed from V and 5 bases from J, the gap between germline ends came to 13 bases. This CDR3 region has 14 residues. DNA of the CDR3: TGTGCCAGCAGCCAGGTCCAGGGGCATACTGAAGCTTTCTTT. This translates into CASSQVQGHTEAFF.

The V call is TRBV9, the J call TRBJ2-3; 11 nucleotides align to TRBD2. The CDR3 covers 21 residues. The V gene's germline CDR1 is SGDLS and CDR2 YYNGEE. V lost 0 bases to trimming and J lost 5 bases; unmatched junction nucleotides: 20. CDR3 amino acids: CASSVDGRGLAGGGEGDTQYF. The CDR3 bases are TGTGCCAGCAGCGTAGACGGGCGTGGGCTAGCGGGAGGAGGAGAGGGAGATACGCAGTATTTT.

This chain uses TRBV15 with TRBJ1-1, with TRBD1 matching 9 bases. This CDR3 region has 14 residues. Germline assignment: CDR1 LNHNV and CDR2 YYDKDF (reference sequence). Losses at the gene ends were 4 bases for V and 3 bases for J; bases not matched to a gene: 3. CDR3 protein: CATSKGQGHTEAFF. For the CDR3, the DNA is TGTGCCACCAGCAAGGGACAGGGACACACTGAAGCTTTCTTT. Combining the CDR3 with reference TRBV15 and TRBJ1-1 gives the whole variable domain DAMVIQNPRYQVTQFGKPVTLSCSQTLNHNVMYWYQQKSSQAPKLLFHYYDKDFNNEADTPDNFQSRRPNTSFCFLDIRSPGLGDTAMYLCATSKGQGHTEAFFGQGTRLTVV.

V and J are TRBV10-3 and TRBJ2-2; maybe TRBD1 (6 bases). From germline, CDR1 is ENHRY and CDR2 SYGVKD. Trimming removed 3 bases at V and 4 bases at J, with 12 bases between. CDR3 length: 15 residues. The CDR3 region is CAISDGQGSTGELFF. CDR3 bases: TGTGCCATCAGTGACGGGCAGGGGTCCACCGGGGAGCTGTTTTTT.

The CDR3 sequence is CAIRAASRDITYEQYF. CDR3 bases: TGTGCCATCAGGGCCGCTTCGAGGGACATAACCTACGAGCAGTACTTC. This chain uses TRBV10-3 with TRBJ2-7; tentatively, D is TRBD1 (6 bases). CDR3 size: 16 residues. Germline assignment: CDR1 ENHRY and CDR2 SYGVKD. Trimming took off 6 bases at V and 2 bases at J, with 20 bases between the two ends.

The chain is built from TRBV18 and TRBJ1-1, with D unresolved. The germline V and J ends were trimmed by 10 bases and 6 bases, with 18 bases remaining between them. CDR1 is KGHSH and CDR2 is LQKENI in the germline V gene. CDR3 length: 13 amino acids. CDR3 in amino acids: CATFFGNLAEAFF. In nucleotides, the CDR3 is TGTGCCACCTTCTTCGGGAATTTGGCTGAAGCTTTCTTT.

The rearrangement uses TRBV18 and TRBJ2-7; possibly TRBD2 for D (5 bases). With 4 bases removed from V and 3 bases from J, the gap between germline ends came to 16 bases. The germline V gene has CDR1 KGHSH and CDR2 LQKENI. The CDR3 contains 15 residues. The CDR3 reads CASSQASRTYYEQYF. CDR3 sequence (DNA): TGTGCCAGCTCACAGGCTAGCCGAACCTACTACGAGCAGTACTTC.

This rearrangement joins TRBV9 to TRBJ2-7, with 7 bases that match TRBD1. Germline V gene lookup returns CDR1 SGDLS and CDR2 YYNGEE. The length of the CDR3 is 14 residues. V gave up 3 bases and J gave up 4 bases; unmatched junction bases: 7. CDR3 DNA sequence: TGTGCCAGCAGCGCGACGGGACAGAGTTACGAGCAGTACTTC. Amino acid sequence: CASSATGQSYEQYF.

The V gene is TRBV5-1, the J gene TRBJ2-3; 9 nucleotides align to TRBD2. The J segment lost 2 bases and the V segment lost 0 bases, leaving 10 bases of the junction unmatched. The CDR3 has 18 amino acids. CDR1 is SGHRS, CDR2 YFSETQ, per germline. CDR3 in amino acids: CASSLVLSSGTPTDTQYF. The CDR3, as DNA: TGCGCCAGCAGCTTGGTTCTGTCTAGCGGGACTCCCACAGATACGCAGTATTTT.

The genes are TRBV10-3 and TRBJ1-4; weak D call: TRBD1 (5 bases). Germline loops: CDR1 ENHRY, CDR2 SYGVKD. The CDR3 runs 14 residues. V was pared by 8 bases and J by 7 bases, with 17 bases between. The CDR3 protein is CAIGAAEMGEKLFF. Here the CDR3 DNA reads TGTGCCATCGGGGCGGCAGAGATGGGTGAAAAACTGTTTTTT.

The genes are TRBV10-3 and TRBJ2-5; perhaps TRBD2 as D (5 bases). V shed 4 bases and J shed 5 bases, with 20 bases lying between them. The CDR3 loop spans 16 amino acids. The V gene's germline CDR1 is ENHRY and CDR2 SYGVKD. DNA of the CDR3: TGTGCCATCAGTGGGGAGCGAGGTTCTGTCCGGGAGACCCAGTACTTC. Translation: CAISGERGSVRETQYF.

The chain joins TRBV25-1 to TRBJ1-3; D gene uncertain. Germline V gene lookup returns CDR1 MGHDK and CDR2 SYGVNS. There are 13 residues in the CDR3. Trimming cost V 4 bases and J 7 bases, with 11 bases left between them. The CDR3 protein is CASSVSRANTIYF. The CDR3 nucleotides are TGTGCCAGCAGTGTCTCCAGAGCGAACACCATATATTTT. Full variable domain (missing parts from reference TRBV25-1 and TRBJ1-3): EADIYQTPRYLVIGTGKKITLECSQTMGHDKMYWYQQDPGMELHLIHYSYGVNSTEKGDLSSESTVSRIRTEHFPLTLESARPSHTSQYLCASSVSRANTIYFGEGSWLTVV.

The chain couples TRBV6-4 to TRBJ2-5; D is perhaps TRBD1 (6 bases). The CDR3 spans 15 residues. V lost 7 bases to trimming and J lost 0 bases, with 15 bases between them. Germline CDR1 and CDR2: MRHNA and SNTAGT. The CDR3 bases are TGTGCCAGCATCGTATTAACAGGGTACCAAGAGACCCAGTACTTC. Amino acids: CASIVLTGYQETQYF.